This TCR beta chain was documented in a study of blood T cell repertoires in COVID-19. Study overall: The study drew acute and convalescent COVID-19 samples from the United States, Italy and Spain. PBMCs, B-cell-depleted T cells, or T cells were the source of the cDNA or gDNA that made up the material.

In the source study's methods: Using reference gene primer amplification, nucleated cell counts were estimated. Generated by immunoSEQ multiplex PCR, the TCRdb table keeps only in-frame clones and is missing some. The V and J calls and clone size are taken from that table; D and trimming were inferred from the DNA. The repertoire holds 140,000 to 150,000 clones, roughly 86% seen once, with 12% to 15% in the top ten. Trimming removed 6 bases at V and 3 bases at J, with 14 bases between. This CDR3 has 14 residues. CDR1 and CDR2 from the germline V gene are MNHEY and SMNVEV (reference sequence). The source is a human donor with acute or convalescent COVID-19. The donor label of this sample is uncertain. The chain joins TRBV27 to TRBJ2-5; D perhaps matches TRBD2 (5 bases). The sequenced sample consisted of peripheral blood. The CDR3 protein is CASSHRLREETQYF. The DNA of the CDR3 is TGTGCCAGCAGCCATCGACTACGAGAAGAGACCCAGTACTTC.